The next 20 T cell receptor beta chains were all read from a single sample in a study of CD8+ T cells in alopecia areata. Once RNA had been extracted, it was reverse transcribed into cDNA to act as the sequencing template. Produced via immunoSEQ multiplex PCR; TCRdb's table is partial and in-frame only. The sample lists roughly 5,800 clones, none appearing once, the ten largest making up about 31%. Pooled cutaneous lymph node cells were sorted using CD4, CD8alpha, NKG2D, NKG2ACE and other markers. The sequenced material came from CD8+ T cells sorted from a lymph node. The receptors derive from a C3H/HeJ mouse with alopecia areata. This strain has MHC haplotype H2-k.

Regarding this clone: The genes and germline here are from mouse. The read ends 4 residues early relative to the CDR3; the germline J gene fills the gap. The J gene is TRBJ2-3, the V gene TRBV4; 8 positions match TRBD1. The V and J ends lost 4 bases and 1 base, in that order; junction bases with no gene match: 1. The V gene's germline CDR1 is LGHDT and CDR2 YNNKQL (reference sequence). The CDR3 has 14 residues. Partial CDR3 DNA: TGTGCCAGCAGCTTGGACAGGGGTGCAGAA. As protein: CASSLDRGAE. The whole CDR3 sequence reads CASSLDRGAETLYF.

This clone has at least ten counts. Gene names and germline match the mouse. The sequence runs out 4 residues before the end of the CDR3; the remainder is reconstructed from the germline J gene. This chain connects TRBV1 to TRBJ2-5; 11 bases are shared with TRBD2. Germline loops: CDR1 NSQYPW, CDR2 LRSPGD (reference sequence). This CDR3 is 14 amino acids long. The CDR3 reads CTCSADWGEDTQYF. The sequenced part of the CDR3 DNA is TGCACCTGCAGTGCGGACTGGGGGGAAGAC. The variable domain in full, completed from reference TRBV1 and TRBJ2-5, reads VTLLEQNPRWRLVPRGQAVNLRCILKNSQYPWMSWYQQDLQKQLQWLFTLRSPGDKEVKSLPGADYLATRVTDTELRLQVANMSQGRTLYCTCSADWGEDTQYFGPGTRLLVL.

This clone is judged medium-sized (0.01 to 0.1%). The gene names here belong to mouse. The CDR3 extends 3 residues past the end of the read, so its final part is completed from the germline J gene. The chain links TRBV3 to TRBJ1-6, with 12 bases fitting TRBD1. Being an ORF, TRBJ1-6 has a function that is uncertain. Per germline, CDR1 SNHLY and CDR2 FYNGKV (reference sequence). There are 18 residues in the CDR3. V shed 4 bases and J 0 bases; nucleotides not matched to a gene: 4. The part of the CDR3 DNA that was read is TGTGCCAGCAGCTGCCGGGACAGGGGGCCTTCCTATAATTCGCCC. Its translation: CASSCRDRGPSYNSP. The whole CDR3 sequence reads CASSCRDRGPSYNSPLYF.

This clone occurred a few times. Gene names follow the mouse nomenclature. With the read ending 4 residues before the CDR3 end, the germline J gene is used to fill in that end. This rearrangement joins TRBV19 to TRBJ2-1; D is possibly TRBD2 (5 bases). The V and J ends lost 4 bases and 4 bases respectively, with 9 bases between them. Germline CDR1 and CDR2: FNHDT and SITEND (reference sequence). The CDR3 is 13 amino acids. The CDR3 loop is CASSLWEYAEQFF. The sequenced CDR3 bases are TGTGCCAGCAGTCTCTGGGAGTATGCT.

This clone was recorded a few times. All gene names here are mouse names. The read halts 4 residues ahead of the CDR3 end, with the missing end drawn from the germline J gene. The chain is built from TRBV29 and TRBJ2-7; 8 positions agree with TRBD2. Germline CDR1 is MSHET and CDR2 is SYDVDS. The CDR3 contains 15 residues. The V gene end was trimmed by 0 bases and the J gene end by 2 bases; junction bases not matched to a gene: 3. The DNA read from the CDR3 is TGTGCTAGCAGTTTATCCCCGGGGGGGCCCTAT. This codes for CASSLSPGGPY. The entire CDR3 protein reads CASSLSPGGPYEQYF. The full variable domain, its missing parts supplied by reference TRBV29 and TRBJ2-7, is DMKVTQMPRYLIKRMGENVLLECGQDMSHETMYWYRQDPGLGLQLIYISYDVDSNSEGDIPKGYRVSRKKREHFSLILDSAKTNQTSVYFCASSLSPGGPYEQYFGPGTRLTVL.

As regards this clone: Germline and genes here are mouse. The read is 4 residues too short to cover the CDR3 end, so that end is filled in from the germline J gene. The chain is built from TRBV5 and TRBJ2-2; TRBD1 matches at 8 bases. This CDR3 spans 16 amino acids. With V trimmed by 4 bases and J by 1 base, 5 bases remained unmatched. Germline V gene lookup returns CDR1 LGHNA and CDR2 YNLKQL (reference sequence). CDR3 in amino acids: CASSPWTGRNTGQLYF. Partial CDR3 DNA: TGTGCCAGCAGCCCTTGGACAGGGAGAAACACCGGG.

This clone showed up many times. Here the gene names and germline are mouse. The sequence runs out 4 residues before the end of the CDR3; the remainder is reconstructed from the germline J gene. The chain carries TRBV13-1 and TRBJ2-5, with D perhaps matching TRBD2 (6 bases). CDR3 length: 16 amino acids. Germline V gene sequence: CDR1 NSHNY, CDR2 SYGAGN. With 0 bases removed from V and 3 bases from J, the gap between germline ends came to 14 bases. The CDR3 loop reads CASSDARGEIQDTQYF. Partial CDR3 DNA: TGTGCCAGCAGTGATGCACGGGGGGAGATACAAGAC.

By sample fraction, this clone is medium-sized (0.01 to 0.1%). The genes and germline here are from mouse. CDR3 in amino acids: CTCRADRGRAETLYF. The DNA read from the CDR3 is TGCACCTGCAGGGCTGACAGGGGTCGTGCAGAA. The V and J genes are TRBV1 and TRBJ2-3, with 8 nucleotides matching TRBD1. The sequence runs out 4 residues before the end of the CDR3; the remainder is reconstructed from the germline J gene. The CDR3 has 15 amino acids. CDR1 and CDR2 from the germline V gene are NSQYPW and LRSPGD (reference sequence). J lost 1 base, V lost 6 bases, and 6 bases had no gene match. The variable domain in full, with the rest retrieved from reference TRBV1 and TRBJ2-3, is VTLLEQNPRWRLVPRGQAVNLRCILKNSQYPWMSWYQQDLQKQLQWLFTLRSPGDKEVKSLPGADYLATRVTDTELRLQVANMSQGRTLYCTCRADRGRAETLYFGSGTRLTVL.

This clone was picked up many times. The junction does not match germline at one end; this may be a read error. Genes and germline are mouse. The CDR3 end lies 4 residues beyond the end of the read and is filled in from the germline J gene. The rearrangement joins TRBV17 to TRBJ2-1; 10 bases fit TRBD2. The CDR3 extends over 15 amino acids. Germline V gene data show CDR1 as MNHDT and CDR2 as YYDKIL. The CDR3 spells CASSSTGGNYAEQFF. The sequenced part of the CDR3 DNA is TGTGCCAGCAGTTCGACTGGGGGGAACTATGCT.

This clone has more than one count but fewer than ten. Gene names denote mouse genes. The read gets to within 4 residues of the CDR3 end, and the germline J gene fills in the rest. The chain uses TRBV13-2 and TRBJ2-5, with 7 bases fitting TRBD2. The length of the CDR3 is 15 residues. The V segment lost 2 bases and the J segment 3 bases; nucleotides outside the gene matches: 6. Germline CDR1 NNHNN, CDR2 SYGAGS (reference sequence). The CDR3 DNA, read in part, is TGTGCCAGCGGTGACATATGGGGGGATCAAGAC. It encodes CASGDIWGDQD. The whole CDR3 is CASGDIWGDQDTQYF.

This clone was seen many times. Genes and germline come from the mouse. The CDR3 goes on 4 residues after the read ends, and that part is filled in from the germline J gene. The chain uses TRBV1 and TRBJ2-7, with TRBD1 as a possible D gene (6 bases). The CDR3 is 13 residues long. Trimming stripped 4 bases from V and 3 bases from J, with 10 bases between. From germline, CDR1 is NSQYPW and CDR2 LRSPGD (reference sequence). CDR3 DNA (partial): TGCACCTGCAGTGAGGACAGATTCTAT. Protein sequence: CTCSEDRFY. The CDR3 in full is CTCSEDRFYEQYF.

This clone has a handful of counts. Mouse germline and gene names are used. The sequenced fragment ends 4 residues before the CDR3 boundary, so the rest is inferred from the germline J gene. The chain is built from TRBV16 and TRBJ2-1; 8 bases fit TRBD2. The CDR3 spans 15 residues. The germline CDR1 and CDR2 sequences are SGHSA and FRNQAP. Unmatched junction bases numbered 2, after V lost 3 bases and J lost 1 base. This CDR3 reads CASSFPGGNYAEQFF. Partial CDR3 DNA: TGTGCAAGCAGCTTTCCTGGGGGGAACTATGCT.

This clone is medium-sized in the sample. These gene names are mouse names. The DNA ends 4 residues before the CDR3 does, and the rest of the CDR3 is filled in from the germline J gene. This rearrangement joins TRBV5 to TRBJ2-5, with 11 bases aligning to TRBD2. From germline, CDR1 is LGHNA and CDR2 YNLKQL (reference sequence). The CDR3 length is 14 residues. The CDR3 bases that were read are TGTGCCAGCAGCCCCCGGGACTGGGGGGAC. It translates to CASSPRDWGD. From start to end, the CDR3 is CASSPRDWGDTQYF.

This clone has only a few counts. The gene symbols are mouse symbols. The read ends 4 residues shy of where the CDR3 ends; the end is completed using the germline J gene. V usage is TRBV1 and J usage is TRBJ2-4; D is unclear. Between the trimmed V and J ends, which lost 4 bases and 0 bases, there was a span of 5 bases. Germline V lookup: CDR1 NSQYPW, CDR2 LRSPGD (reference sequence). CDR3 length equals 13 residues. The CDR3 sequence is CTCSVKSQNTLYF. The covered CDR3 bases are TGCACCTGCAGTGTCAAAAGTCAAAAC.

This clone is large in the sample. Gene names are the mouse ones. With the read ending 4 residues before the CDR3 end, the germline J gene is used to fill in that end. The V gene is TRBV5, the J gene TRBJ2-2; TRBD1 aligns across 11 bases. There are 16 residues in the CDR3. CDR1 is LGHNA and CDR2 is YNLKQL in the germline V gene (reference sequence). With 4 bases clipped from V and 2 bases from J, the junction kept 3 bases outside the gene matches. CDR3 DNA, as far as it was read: TGTGCCAGCAGCCCCGGACAGGGGGCCAACACCGGG. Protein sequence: CASSPGQGANTG. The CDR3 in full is CASSPGQGANTGQLYF.

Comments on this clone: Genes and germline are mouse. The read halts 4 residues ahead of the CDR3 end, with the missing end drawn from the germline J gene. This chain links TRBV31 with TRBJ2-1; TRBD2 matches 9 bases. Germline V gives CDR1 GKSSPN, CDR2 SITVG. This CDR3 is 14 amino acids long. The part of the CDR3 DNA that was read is TGTGCCTGGAGTCTAATTGGGGGGGCGACT. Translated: CAWSLIGGAT. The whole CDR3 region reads CAWSLIGGATEQFF.

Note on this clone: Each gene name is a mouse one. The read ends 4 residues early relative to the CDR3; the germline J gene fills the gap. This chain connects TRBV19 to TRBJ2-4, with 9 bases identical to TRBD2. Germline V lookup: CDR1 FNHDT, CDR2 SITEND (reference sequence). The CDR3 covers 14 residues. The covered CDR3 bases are TGTGCCAGCAGCCCGGACTGGGGCAAAAAC. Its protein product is CASSPDWGKN. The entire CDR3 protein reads CASSPDWGKNTLYF.

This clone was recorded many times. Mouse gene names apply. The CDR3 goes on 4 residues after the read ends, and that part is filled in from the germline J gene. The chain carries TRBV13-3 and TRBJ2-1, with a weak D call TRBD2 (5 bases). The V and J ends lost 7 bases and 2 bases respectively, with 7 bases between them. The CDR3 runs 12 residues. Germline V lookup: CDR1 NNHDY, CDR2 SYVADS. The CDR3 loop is CASLGHYAEQFF. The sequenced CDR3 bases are TGTGCCAGCCTGGGCCACTATGCT.

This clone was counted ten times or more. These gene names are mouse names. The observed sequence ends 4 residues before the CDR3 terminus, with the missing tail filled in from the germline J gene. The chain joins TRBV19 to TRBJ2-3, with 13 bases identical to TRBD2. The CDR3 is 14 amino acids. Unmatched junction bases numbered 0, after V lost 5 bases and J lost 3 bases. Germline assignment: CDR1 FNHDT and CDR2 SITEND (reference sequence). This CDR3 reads CASRDWGGAETLYF. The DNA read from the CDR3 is TGTGCCAGCAGGGACTGGGGGGGCGCAGAA.

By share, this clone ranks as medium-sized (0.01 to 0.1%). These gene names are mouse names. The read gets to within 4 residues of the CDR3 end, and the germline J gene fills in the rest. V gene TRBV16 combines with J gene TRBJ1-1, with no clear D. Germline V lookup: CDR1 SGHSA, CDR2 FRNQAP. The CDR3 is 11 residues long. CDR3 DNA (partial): TGTGCAAGCAGCATCAGGACA. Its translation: CASSIRT. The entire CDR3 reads CASSIRTEVFF.